The 12 T cell receptor beta chains in this list originate from one sample, sequenced in a study of cytomegalovirus exposure and HLA in healthy donors. Method: immunoSEQ multiplex PCR; TCRdb's copy keeps in-frame clones and lacks some. Found here are about 140,000 clones, about nine tenths of them singletons; the top ten hold 2.9%. What was sequenced was PBMCs. The receptors originated from a man aged 18 to 30 in good health and CMV-seronegative.

The CDR3 region has the DNA TGTGCCATCAGTGGTTTTGGCGGGAGCGGAGACGAGCAGTACTTC. It specifies CAISGFGGSGDEQYF. The chain couples TRBV10-3 to TRBJ2-7; 7 bases align to TRBD2. The CDR3 totals 15 residues. CDR1 and CDR2 from the germline V gene are ENHRY and SYGVKD. The ends lost 4 bases at V and 5 bases at J; junction bases unmatched: 11.

This chain uses TRBV5-1 with TRBJ2-1; D perhaps matches TRBD2 (6 bases). V was shortened by 0 bases and J by 2 bases, with 12 bases between the two germline ends. Per germline, CDR1 SGHRS and CDR2 YFSETQ. CDR3 length equals 16 residues. The DNA of the CDR3 is TGCGCCAGCAGCTTGGTAACGGGGGTCACCTACAATGAGCAGTTCTTC. The encoded protein is CASSLVTGVTYNEQFF.

The chain combines TRBV4-2 with TRBJ2-7; D possibly corresponds to TRBD2 (6 bases). The germline CDR1 and CDR2 sequences are LGHNA and YNFKEQ. V was cut by 3 bases and J by 0 bases, with 15 bases left in between. CDR3 length: 16 amino acids. The CDR3 DNA sequence: TGTGCCAGCAGCCAGAACGCGGGGTTAACCTCCTACGAGCAGTACTTC. It codes for CASSQNAGLTSYEQYF.

This chain joins TRBV19 and TRBJ1-1; 7 positions match TRBD1. The CDR3 spans 15 residues. V trimming: 5 bases; J trimming: 0 bases; junction bases outside the gene matches: 6. In germline, CDR1 is LNHDA, CDR2 SQIVND (reference sequence). CDR3 nucleotides: TGTGCCAGTAGTCCCCGACAGGGCATGAACACTGAAGCTTTCTTT. Protein product: CASSPRQGMNTEAFF.

The chain couples TRBV2 to TRBJ2-1; D is unresolved. Deletions cut 8 bases from V and 0 bases from J, with 14 bases between. CDR3 length: 15 residues. Germline V gene sequence: CDR1 SNHLY, CDR2 FYNNEI. The CDR3 here is CASVRAESSYNEQFF. The CDR3 bases are TGTGCCAGCGTCCGCGCGGAGAGCTCCTACAATGAGCAGTTCTTC.

The rearrangement uses TRBV7-2 and TRBJ2-3; tentative D call: TRBD2 (7 bases). This CDR3 is built from 16 residues. Germline V gene lookup returns CDR1 SGHTA and CDR2 FQGNSA. Trimming took 2 bases from V and 1 from J, leaving 13 bases between them. CDR3: CASSLRGARGTDTQYF. The CDR3 DNA follows: TGTGCCAGCAGCTTACGGGGGGCGAGGGGCACAGATACGCAGTATTTT.

This rearrangement joins TRBV19 to TRBJ2-2; 11 nucleotides align to TRBD1. The CDR3 spans 17 residues. The germline gives CDR1 LNHDA, CDR2 SQIVND (reference sequence). J was trimmed by 2 bases and V by 2 bases; bases with no gene match: 4. CDR3 amino acids: CASSILRTGGNTGELFF. DNA of the CDR3: TGTGCCAGTAGTATACTTAGGACAGGGGGCAACACCGGGGAGCTGTTTTTT.

The J gene is TRBJ2-7, the V gene TRBV21-1; TRBD1 reflects the table's D call only, with no check against the DNA. TRBV21-1 is a listed pseudogene. There are 16 residues in the CDR3. The CDR3 loop reads CASSKGIMGITYEQYF. The CDR3 DNA reads as TGTGCCAGCAGCAAAGGAATTATGGGCATCACCTACGAGCAGTACTTC.

In its sample, this clone was seen once. The same CDR3 can be traced to other DNA sequences in this sample. This chain connects TRBV6-5 to TRBJ2-2; 8 positions match TRBD1. The V segment lost 2 bases and the J segment 6 bases; nucleotides outside the gene matches: 5. Germline CDR1 MNHEY, CDR2 SVGAGI. The CDR3 runs 15 residues. The CDR3, as DNA: TGTGCCAGCAGTTACGACGACAGGGGCGCCGGGGAGCTGTTTTTT. Encoded protein: CASSYDDRGAGELFF.

This chain connects TRBV5-1 to TRBJ1-2; 9 nucleotides line up with TRBD1. The V gene's germline CDR1 is SGHRS and CDR2 YFSETQ. The CDR3 totals 17 residues. The trim removed 2 bases at V and 2 bases at J, leaving 10 bases unmatched. This chain's CDR3 is CASSFPKTGGENYGYTF. In nucleotides, the CDR3 is TGCGCCAGCAGCTTCCCTAAAACAGGGGGCGAAAACTATGGCTACACCTTC.

Details on this clone: A read error may produce the germline difference seen at one junction end. V is TRBV5-1 and J is TRBJ2-2; D ambiguous. Germline assignment: CDR1 SGHRS and CDR2 YFSETQ. CDR3 length: 12 amino acids. CDR3 residues: CASSFNTGELFF. In DNA form, the CDR3 reads TGCGCCAGCAGCTTCAACACAGGGGAGCTGTTTTTT.

This chain connects TRBV18 to TRBJ2-3; D ambiguous. Germline CDR1 is KGHSH and CDR2 is LQKENI. The V and J ends lost 3 bases and 1 base respectively, with 8 bases between them. The CDR3 consists of 14 residues. DNA of the CDR3: TGTGCCAGCTCACCTCCAGGTGGCACAGATACGCAGTATTTT. Its protein is CASSPPGGTDTQYF. The complete variable domain, with remaining parts taken from reference TRBV18 and TRBJ2-3, reads NAGVMQNPRHLVRRRGQEARLRCSPMKGHSHVYWYRQLPEEGLKFMVYLQKENIIDESGMPKERFSAEFPKEGPSILRIQQVVRGDSAAYFCASSPPGGTDTQYFGPGTRLTVL.